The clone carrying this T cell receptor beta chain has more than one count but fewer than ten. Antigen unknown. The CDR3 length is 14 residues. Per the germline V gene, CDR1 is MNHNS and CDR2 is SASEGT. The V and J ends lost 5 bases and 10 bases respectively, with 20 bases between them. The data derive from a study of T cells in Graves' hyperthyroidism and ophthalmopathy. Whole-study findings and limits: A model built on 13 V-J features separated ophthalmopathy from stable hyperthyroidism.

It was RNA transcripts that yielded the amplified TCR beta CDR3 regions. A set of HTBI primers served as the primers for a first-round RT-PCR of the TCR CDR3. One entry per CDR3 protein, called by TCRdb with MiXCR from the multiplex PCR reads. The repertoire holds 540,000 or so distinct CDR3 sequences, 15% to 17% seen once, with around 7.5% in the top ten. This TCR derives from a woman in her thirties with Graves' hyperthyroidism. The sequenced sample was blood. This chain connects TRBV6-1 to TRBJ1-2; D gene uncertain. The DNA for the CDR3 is TGTGCCAGCAGTACTATAGGCAGGATGTGGTACTACACCTTC. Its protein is CASSTIGRMWYYTF.